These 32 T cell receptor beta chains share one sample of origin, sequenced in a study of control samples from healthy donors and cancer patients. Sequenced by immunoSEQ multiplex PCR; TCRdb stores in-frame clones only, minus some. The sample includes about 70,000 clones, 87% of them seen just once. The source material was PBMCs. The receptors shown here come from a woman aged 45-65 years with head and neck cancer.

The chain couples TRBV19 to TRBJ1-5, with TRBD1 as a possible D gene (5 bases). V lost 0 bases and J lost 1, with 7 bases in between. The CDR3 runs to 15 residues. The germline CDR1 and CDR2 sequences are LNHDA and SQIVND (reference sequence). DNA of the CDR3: TGTGCCAGTAGTATAGATTCAGGGAGCAATCAGCCCCAGCATTTT. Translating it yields CASSIDSGSNQPQHF.

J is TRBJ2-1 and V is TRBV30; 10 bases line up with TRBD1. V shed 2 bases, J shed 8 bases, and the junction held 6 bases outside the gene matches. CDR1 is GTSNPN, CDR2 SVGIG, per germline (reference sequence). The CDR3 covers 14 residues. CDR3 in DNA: TGTGCCTGGAGTAGACAGGGGGCGAGAGATGAGCAGTTCTTC. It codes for CAWSRQGARDEQFF.

CDR3 sequence: CASRGAVNTGELFF. The CDR3 region has the DNA TGTGCCAGCAGGGGGGCAGTTAACACCGGGGAGCTGTTTTTT. The rearrangement uses TRBV2 and TRBJ2-2; a possible D gene is TRBD1 (6 bases). The germline CDR1 and CDR2 sequences are SNHLY and FYNNEI. Trimming stripped 6 bases from V and 2 bases from J, with 10 bases between. This CDR3 has 14 residues.

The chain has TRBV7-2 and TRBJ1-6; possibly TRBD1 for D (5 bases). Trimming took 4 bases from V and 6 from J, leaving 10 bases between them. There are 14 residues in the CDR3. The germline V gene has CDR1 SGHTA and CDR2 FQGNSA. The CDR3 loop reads CASSSGGRNSPLHF. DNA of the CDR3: TGTGCCAGCAGCTCGGGGGGTCGTAATTCACCCCTCCACTTT. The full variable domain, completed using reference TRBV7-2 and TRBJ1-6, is GAGVSQSPSNKVTEKGKDVELRCDPISGHTALYWYRQSLGQGLEFLIYFQGNSAPDKSGLPSDRFSAERTGGSVSTLTIQRTQQEDSAVYLCASSSGGRNSPLHFGNGTRLTVT.

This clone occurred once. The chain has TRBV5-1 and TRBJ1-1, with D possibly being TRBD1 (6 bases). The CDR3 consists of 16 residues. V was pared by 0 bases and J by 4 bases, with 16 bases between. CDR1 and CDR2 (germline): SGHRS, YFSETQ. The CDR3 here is CASSLVGGDTSTEAFF. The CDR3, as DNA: TGCGCCAGCAGCTTGGTGGGTGGGGACACGAGCACTGAAGCTTTCTTT.

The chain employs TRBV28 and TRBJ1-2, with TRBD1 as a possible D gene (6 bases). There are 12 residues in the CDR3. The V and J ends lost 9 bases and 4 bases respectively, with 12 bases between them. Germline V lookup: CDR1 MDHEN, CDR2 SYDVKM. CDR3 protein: CASGGGSYGYTF. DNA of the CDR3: TGTGCCAGTGGAGGGGGAAGCTATGGCTACACCTTC.

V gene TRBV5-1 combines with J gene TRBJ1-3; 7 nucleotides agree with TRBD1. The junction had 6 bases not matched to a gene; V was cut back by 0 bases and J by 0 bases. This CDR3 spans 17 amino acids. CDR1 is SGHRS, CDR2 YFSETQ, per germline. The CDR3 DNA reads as TGCGCCAGCAGCTTGGAGATACAGGGGCGCTCTGGAAACACCATATATTTT. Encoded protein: CASSLEIQGRSGNTIYF.

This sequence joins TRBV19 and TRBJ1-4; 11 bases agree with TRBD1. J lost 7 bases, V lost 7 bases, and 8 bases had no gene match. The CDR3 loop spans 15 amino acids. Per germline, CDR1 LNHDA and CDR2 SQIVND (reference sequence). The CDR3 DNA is TGTGCCAGTACCCGCCCCGGGACAGGGGGTGAAAAACTGTTTTTT. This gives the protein CASTRPGTGGEKLFF.

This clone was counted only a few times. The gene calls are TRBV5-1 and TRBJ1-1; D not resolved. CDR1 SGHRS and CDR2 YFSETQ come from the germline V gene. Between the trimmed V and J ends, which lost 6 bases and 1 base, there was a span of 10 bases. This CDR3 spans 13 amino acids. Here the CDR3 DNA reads TGCGCCAGCATCCGTGACCCGAACACTGAAGCTTTCTTT. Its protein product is CASIRDPNTEAFF.

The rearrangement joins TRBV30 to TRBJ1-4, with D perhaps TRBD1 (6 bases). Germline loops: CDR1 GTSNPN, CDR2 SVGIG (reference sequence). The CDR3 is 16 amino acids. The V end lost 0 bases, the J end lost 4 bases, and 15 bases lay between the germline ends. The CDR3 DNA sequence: TGTGCCTGGAGTGTAGCTGGGGGGCGAGTTAATGAAAAACTGTTTTTT. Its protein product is CAWSVAGGRVNEKLFF.

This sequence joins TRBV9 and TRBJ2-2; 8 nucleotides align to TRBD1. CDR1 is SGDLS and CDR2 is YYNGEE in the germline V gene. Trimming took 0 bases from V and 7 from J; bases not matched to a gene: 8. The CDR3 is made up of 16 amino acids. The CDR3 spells CASSVVTDRANGELFF. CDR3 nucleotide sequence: TGTGCCAGCAGCGTAGTGACGGACAGGGCGAACGGGGAGCTGTTTTTT.

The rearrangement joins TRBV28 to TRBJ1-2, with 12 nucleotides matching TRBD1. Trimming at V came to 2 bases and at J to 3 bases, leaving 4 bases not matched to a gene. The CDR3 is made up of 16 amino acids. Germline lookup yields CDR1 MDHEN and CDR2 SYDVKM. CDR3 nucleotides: TGTGCCAGCAGTTTAGGGACAGGGGGCGCTGACTATGGCTACACCTTC. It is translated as CASSLGTGGADYGYTF.

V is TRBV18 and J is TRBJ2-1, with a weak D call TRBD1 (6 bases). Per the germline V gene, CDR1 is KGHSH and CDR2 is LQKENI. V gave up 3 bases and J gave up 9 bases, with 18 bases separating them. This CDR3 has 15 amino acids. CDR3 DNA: TGTGCCAGCTCACCCGTGAAGAAAGTAGGGGGTGAGCAGTTCTTC. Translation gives CASSPVKKVGGEQFF.

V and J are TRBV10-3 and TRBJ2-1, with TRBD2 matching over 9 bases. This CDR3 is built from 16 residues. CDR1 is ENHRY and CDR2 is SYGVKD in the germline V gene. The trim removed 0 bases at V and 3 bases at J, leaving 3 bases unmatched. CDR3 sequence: CAISESVAGVYNEQFF. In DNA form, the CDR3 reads TGTGCCATCAGTGAGTCGGTAGCGGGAGTCTACAATGAGCAGTTCTTC.

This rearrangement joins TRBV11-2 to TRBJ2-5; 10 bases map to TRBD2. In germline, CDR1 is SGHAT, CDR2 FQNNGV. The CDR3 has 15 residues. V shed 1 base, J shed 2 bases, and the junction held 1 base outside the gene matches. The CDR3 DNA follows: TGTGCCAGCAGCTTAGGGACTAGCGGTCAAGAGACCCAGTACTTC. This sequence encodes CASSLGTSGQETQYF. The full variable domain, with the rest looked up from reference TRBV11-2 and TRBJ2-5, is EAGVAQSPRYKIIEKRQSVAFWCNPISGHATLYWYQQILGQGPKLLIQFQNNGVVDDSQLPKDRFSAERLKGVDSTLKIQPAKLEDSAVYLCASSLGTSGQETQYFGPGTRLLVL.

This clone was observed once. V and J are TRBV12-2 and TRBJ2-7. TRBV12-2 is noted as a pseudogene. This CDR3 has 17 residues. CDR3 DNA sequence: TGTGCAAGTCGCTTAGAGGGGGGGACAGTTTTTTCCTACGAGCAGTACTTC. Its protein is CASRLEGGTVFSYEQYF.

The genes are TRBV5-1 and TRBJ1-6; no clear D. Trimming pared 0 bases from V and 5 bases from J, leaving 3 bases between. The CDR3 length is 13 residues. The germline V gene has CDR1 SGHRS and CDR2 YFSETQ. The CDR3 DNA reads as TGCGCCAGCAGCTTGGATGATAATTCACCCCTCCACTTT. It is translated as CASSLDDNSPLHF. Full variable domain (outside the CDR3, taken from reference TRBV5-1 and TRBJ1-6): KAGVTQTPRYLIKTRGQQVTLSCSPISGHRSVSWYQQTPGQGLQFLFEYFSETQRNKGNFPGRFSGRQFSNSRSEMNVSTLELGDSALYLCASSLDDNSPLHFGNGTRLTVT.

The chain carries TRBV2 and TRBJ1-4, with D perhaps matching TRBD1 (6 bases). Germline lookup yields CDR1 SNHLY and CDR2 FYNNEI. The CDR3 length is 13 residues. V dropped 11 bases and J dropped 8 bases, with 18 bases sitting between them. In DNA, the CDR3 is TGTGCCGCGAAACACAGGGCGGGAGAAAAACTGTTTTTT. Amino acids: CAAKHRAGEKLFF.

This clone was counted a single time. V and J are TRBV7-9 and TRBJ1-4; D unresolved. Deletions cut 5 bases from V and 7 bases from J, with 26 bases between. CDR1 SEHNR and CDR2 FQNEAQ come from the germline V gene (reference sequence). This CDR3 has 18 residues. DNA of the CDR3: TGTGCCAGCAGCCGAGGCTCGGGAGGAGGTGGTTACAGTGAAAAACTGTTTTTT. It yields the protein CASSRGSGGGGYSEKLFF.

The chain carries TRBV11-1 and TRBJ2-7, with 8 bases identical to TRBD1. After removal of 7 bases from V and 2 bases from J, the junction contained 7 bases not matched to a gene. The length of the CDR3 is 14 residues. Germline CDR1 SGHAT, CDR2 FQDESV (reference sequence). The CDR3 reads CASTPGTGAYEQYF. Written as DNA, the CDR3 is TGTGCCAGCACCCCCGGGACAGGAGCCTACGAGCAGTACTTC.

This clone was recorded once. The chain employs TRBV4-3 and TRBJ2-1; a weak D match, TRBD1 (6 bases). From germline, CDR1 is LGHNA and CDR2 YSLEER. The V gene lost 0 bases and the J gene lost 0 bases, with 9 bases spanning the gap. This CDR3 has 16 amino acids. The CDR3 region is CASSQDTQGSYNEQFF. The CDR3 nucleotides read TGCGCCAGCAGCCAAGATACACAGGGCTCCTACAATGAGCAGTTCTTC.

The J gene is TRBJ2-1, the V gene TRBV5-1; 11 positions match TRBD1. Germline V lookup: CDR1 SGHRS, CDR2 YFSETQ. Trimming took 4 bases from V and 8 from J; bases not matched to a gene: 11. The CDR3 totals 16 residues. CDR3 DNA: TGCGCCAGCAGCCCGCGAGGACAGGGGGCTATGGATGAGCAGTTCTTC. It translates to CASSPRGQGAMDEQFF.

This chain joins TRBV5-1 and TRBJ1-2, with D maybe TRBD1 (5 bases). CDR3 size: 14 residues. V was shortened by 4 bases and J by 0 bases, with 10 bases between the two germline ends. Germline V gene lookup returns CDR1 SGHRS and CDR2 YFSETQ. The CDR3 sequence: CASSPDSPNYGYTF. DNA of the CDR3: TGCGCCAGCAGCCCAGACAGCCCTAACTATGGCTACACCTTC.

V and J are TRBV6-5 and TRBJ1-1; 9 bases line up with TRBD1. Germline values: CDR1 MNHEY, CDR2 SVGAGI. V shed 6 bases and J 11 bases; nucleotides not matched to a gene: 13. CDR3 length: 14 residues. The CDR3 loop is CASRSRTGELGAFF. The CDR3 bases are TGTGCCAGCAGATCCCGGACAGGGGAATTGGGCGCTTTCTTT.

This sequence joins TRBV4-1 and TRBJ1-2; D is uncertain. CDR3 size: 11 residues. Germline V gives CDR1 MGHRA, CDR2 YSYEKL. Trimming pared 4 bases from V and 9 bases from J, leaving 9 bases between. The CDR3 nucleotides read TGCGCCAGCAGCCCAGGAAGGAGCTACACCTTC. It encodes CASSPGRSYTF.

CDR3 DNA sequence: TGTGCCAGTAGGACAGCGGGGGGGCCGGCCGGGGAGCTGTTTTTT. This sequence encodes CASRTAGGPAGELFF. The V and J genes are TRBV19 and TRBJ2-2; 10 bases map to TRBD2. V dropped 6 bases and J dropped 6; count of bases not matched to a gene: 7. Germline lookup yields CDR1 LNHDA and CDR2 SQIVND (reference sequence). The CDR3 contains 15 residues.

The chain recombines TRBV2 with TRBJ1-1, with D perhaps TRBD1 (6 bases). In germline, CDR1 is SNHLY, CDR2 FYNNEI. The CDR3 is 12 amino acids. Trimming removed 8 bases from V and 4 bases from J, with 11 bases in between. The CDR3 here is CASPSGATEAFF. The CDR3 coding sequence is TGTGCCAGCCCCTCAGGGGCCACTGAAGCTTTCTTT.

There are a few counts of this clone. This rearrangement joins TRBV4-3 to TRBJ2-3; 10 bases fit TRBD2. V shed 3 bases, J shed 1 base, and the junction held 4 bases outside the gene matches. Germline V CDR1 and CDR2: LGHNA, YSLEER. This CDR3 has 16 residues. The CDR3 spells CASSHETSGGTDTQYF. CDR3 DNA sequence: TGCGCCAGCAGCCATGAAACTAGCGGGGGCACAGATACGCAGTATTTT.

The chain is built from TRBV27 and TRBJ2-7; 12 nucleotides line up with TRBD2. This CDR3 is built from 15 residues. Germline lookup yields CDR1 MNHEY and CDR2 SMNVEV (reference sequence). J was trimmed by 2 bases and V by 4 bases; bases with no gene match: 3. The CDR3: CASSSGLAGTYEQYF. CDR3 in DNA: TGTGCCAGCAGTTCGGGACTAGCGGGTACCTACGAGCAGTACTTC.

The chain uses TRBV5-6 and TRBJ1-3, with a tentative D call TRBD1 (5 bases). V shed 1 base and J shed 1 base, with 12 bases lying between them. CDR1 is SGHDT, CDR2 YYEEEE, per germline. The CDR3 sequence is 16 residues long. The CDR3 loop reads CASSLYREGSGNTIYF. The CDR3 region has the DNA TGTGCCAGCAGCTTGTATAGGGAGGGGTCTGGAAACACCATATATTTT.

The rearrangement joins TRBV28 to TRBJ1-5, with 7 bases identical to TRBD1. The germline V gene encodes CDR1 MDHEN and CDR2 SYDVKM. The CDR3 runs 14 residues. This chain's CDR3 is CAVTGVTYNQPQHF. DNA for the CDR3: TGTGCAGTAACAGGGGTCACTTACAATCAGCCCCAGCATTTT.

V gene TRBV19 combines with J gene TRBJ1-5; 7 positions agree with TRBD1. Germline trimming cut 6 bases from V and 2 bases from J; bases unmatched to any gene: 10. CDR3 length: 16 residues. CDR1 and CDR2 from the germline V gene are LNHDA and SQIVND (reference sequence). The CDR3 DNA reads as TGTGCCAGTAGGGACAGGATTCAGCTGGGCAATCAGCCCCAGCATTTT. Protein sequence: CASRDRIQLGNQPQHF. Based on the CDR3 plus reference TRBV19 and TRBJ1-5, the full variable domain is DGGITQSPKYLFRKEGQNVTLSCEQNLNHDAMYWYRQDPGQGLRLIYYSQIVNDFQKGDIAEGYSVSREKKESFPLTVTSAQKNPTAFYLCASRDRIQLGNQPQHFGDGTRLSIL.